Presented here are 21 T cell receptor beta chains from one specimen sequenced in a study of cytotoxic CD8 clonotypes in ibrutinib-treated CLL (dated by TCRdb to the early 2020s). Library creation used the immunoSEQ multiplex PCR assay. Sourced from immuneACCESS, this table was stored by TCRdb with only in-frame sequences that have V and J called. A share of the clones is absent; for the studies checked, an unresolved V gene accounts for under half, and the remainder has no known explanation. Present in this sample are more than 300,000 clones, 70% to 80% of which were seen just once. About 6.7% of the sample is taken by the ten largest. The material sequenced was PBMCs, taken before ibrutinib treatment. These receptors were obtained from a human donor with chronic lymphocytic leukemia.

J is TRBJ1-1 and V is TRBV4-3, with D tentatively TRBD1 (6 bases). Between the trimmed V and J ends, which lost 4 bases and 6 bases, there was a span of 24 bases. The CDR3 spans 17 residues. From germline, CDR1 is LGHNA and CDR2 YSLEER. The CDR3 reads CASSRRPPGVLSAEAFF. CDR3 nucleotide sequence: TGCGCCAGCAGCCGCCGTCCCCCAGGGGTCCTTTCGGCTGAAGCTTTCTTT.

The CDR3 DNA reads TGTGCCAGCAGCCGAGGGACAGGTTGGGAGCAGTACTTC. Protein product: CASSRGTGWEQYF. J is TRBJ2-7 and V is TRBV11-2; 8 bases align to TRBD1. The CDR3 loop spans 13 amino acids. Looked up from germline, CDR1 is SGHAT and CDR2 is FQNNGV. V trimming: 5 bases; J trimming: 7 bases; junction bases outside the gene matches: 7.

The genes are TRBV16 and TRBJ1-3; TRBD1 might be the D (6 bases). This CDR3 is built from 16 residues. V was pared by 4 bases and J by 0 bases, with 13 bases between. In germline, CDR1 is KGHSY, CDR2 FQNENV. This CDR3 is CASSLRQAFSGNTIYF. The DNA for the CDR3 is TGTGCCAGCAGCCTACGACAGGCATTCTCTGGAAACACCATATATTTT.

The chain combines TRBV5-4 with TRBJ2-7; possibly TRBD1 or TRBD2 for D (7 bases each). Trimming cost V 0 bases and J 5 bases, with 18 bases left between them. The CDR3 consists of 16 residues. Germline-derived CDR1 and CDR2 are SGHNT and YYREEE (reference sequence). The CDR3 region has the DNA TGTGCCAGCAGCTTGGCTGGGAGGGCAGGGGGTAACGAGCAGTACTTC. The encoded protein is CASSLAGRAGGNEQYF. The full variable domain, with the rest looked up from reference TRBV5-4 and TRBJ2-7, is ETGVTQSPTHLIKTRGQQVTLRCSSQSGHNTVSWYQQALGQGPQFIFQYYREEENGRGNFPPRFSGLQFPNYSSELNVNALELDDSALYLCASSLAGRAGGNEQYFGPGTRLTVT.

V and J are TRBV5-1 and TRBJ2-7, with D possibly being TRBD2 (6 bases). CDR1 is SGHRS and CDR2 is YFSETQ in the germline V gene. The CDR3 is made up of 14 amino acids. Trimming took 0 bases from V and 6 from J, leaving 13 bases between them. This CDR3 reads CASSLARDSLEQYF. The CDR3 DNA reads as TGCGCCAGCAGCTTGGCGCGGGACTCACTCGAGCAGTACTTC.

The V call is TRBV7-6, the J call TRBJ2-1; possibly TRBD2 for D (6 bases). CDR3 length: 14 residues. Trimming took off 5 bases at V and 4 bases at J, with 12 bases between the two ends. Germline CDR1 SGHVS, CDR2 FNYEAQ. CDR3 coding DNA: TGTGCCAGCAGCCCGTCTAGCGAGTACAATGAGCAGTTCTTC. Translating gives CASSPSSEYNEQFF.

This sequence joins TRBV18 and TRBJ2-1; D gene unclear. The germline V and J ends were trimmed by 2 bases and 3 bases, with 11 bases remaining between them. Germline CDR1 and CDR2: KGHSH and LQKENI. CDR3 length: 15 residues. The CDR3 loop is CASSPGVPNYNEQFF. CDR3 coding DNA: TGTGCCAGCTCACCAGGGGTACCTAACTACAATGAGCAGTTCTTC. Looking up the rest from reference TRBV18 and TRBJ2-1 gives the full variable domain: NAGVMQNPRHLVRRRGQEARLRCSPMKGHSHVYWYRQLPEEGLKFMVYLQKENIIDESGMPKERFSAEFPKEGPSILRIQQVVRGDSAAYFCASSPGVPNYNEQFFGPGTRLTVL.

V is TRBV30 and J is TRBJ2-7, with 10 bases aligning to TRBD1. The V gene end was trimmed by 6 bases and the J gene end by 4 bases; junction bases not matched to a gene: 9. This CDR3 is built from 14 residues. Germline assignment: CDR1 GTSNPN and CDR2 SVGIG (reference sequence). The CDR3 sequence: CACPRLDRGYEQYF. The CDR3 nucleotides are TGTGCCTGTCCTCGGCTGGACAGGGGGTACGAGCAGTACTTC. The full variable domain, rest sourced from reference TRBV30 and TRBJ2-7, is SQTIHQWPATLVQPVGSPLSLECTVEGTSNPNLYWYRQAAGRGLQLLFYSVGIGQISSEVPQNLSASRPQDRQFILSSKKLLLSDSGFYLCACPRLDRGYEQYFGPGTRLTVT.

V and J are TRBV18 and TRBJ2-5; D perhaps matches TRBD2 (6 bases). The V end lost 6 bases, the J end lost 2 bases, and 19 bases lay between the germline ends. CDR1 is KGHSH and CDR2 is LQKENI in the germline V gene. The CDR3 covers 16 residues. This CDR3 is CASSPLGGTYQETQYF. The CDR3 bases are TGTGCCAGCTCCCCTTTGGGGGGTACCTATCAAGAGACCCAGTACTTC. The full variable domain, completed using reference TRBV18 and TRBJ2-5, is NAGVMQNPRHLVRRRGQEARLRCSPMKGHSHVYWYRQLPEEGLKFMVYLQKENIIDESGMPKERFSAEFPKEGPSILRIQQVVRGDSAAYFCASSPLGGTYQETQYFGPGTRLLVL.

The CDR3 is CASSSDVNQPQHF. The CDR3 bases are TGTGCCAGCAGCTCAGACGTAAATCAGCCCCAGCATTTT. The chain joins TRBV7-6 to TRBJ1-5; D is unresolved. The CDR3 totals 13 residues. The germline CDR1 and CDR2 sequences are SGHVS and FNYEAQ. Trimming took 4 bases from V and 4 from J, leaving 8 bases between them.

The CDR3 loop is CASSLRSTGANVLTF. CDR3 nucleotide sequence: TGCGCCAGCAGCCTTCGGAGCACTGGGGCCAACGTCCTGACTTTC. The chain has TRBV4-3 and TRBJ2-6; no definite D call. Trimming left V 4 bases short and J 2 bases short, with 9 bases between. Germline V gene data show CDR1 as LGHNA and CDR2 as YSLEER. The CDR3 loop spans 15 amino acids.

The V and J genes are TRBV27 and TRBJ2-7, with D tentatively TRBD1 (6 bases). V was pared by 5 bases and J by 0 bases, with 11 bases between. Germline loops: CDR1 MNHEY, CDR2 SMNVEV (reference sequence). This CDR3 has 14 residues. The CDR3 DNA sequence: TGTGCCAGCAGTAGATTACAGGGCTCCTACGAGCAGTACTTC. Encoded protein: CASSRLQGSYEQYF.

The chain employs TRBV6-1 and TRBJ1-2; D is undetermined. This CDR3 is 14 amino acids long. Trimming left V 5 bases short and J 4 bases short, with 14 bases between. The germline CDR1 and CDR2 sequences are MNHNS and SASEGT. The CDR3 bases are TGTGCCAGCAGTTCCACCGACGGATCCTATGGCTACACCTTC. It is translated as CASSSTDGSYGYTF.

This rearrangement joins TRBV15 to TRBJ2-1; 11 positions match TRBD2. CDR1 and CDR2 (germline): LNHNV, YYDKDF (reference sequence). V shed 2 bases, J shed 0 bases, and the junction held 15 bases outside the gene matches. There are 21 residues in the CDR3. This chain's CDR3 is CATSRTELAGDRLSSYNEQFF. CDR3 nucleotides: TGTGCCACCAGCAGAACCGAACTAGCGGGAGATCGTCTCAGCTCCTACAATGAGCAGTTCTTC.

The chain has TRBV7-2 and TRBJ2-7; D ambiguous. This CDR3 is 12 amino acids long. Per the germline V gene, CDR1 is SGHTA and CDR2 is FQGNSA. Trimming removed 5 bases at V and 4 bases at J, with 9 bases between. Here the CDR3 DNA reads TGTGCCAGCAGCGAACATGGGTACGAGCAGTACTTC. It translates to CASSEHGYEQYF.

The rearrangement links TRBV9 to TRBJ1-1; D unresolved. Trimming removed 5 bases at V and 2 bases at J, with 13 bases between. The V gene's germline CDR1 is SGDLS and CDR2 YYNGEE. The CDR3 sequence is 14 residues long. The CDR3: CASRTLNSNTEAFF. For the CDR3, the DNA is TGTGCCAGCAGGACCCTAAATAGCAACACTGAAGCTTTCTTT. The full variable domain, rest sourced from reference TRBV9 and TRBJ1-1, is DSGVTQTPKHLITATGQRVTLRCSPRSGDLSVYWYQQSLDQGLQFLIQYYNGEERAKGNILERFSAQQFPDLHSELNLSSLELGDSALYFCASRTLNSNTEAFFGQGTRLTVV.

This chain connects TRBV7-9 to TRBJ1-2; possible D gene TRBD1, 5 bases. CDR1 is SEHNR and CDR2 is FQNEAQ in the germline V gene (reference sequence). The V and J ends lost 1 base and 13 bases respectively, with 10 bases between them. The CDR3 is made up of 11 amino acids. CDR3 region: CASSLGQGGTF. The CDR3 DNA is TGTGCCAGCAGCTTAGGCCAGGGAGGCACCTTC.

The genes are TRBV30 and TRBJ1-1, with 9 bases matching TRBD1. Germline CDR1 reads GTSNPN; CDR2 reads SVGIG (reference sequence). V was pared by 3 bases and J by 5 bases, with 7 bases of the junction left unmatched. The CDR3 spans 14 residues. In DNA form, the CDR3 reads TGTGCCTGGAGCGAGGACAGGGGTTGGACTGAAGCTTTCTTT. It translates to CAWSEDRGWTEAFF.

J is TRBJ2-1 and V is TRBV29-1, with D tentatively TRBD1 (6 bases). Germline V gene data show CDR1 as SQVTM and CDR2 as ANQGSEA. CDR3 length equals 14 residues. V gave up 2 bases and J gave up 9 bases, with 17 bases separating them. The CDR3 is CSVEWGTKVVEQFF. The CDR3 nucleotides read TGCAGCGTTGAATGGGGGACAAAGGTGGTTGAGCAGTTCTTC.

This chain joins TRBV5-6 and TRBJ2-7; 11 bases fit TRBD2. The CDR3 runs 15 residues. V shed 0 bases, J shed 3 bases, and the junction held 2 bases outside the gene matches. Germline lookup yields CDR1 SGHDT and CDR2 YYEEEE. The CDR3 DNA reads TGTGCCAGCAGCTTGGCTAGCGGGAGGTTCTACGAGCAGTACTTC. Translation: CASSLASGRFYEQYF. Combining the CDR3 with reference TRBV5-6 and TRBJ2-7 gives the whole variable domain DAGVTQSPTHLIKTRGQQVTLRCSPKSGHDTVSWYQQALGQGPQFIFQYYEEEERQRGNFPDRFSGHQFPNYSSELNVNALLLGDSALYLCASSLASGRFYEQYFGPGTRLTVT.

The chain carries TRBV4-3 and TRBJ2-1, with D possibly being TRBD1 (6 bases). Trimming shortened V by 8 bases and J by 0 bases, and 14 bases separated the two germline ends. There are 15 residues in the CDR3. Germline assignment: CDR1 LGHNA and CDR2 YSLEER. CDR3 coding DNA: TGCGCCAGCGCCGAGGGACAAAGCTCCTACAATGAGCAGTTCTTC. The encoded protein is CASAEGQSSYNEQFF.